A selection of T cell receptor beta chains follows, all from one sample in a study of identical twins. TCRdb used MiXCR to reprocess the 5' RACE reads, holding one entry per CDR3 protein. The sample has around 1.7 million distinct CDR3 sequences, roughly 35% seen once. Sequenced sample: cord blood. The receptors here all came from a newborn girl in good health. Both conserved end residues are part of each CDR3. D genes are given only for firm matches. Clone size is shown for a subset of rows, as once, few, many or a class of expanded clone.

J gene: TRBJ2-1; clone size: few; D gene: TRBD2; V gene: TRBV20-1; CDR3 protein: CSGTSGTMQQFF; CDR3 DNA: TGCAGTGGGACTAGCGGGACAATGCAGCAGTTCTTC
J gene: TRBJ1-5; clone size: few; D gene: NA; V gene: TRBV6-2/TRBV6-3; CDR3 protein: CASSYRVHQPQHF; CDR3 DNA: TGTGCCAGCAGTTACAGAGTTCATCAGCCCCAGCATTTT
J gene: TRBJ2-1; clone size: NA; D gene: NA; V gene: TRBV12-5; CDR3 protein: CASGLGRVNEQFF; CDR3 DNA: TGTGCTAGTGGTTTGGGCAGGGTCAATGAGCAGTTCTTC
J gene: TRBJ2-7; clone size: NA; D gene: NA; V gene: TRBV7-9; CDR3 protein: CASSLEPSSRHRDEQYF; CDR3 DNA: TGTGCCAGCAGCTTAGAGCCTAGCTCCCGACATAGGGATGAGCAGTACTTC
J gene: TRBJ2-3; clone size: NA; D gene: TRBD2; V gene: TRBV24-1; CDR3 protein: CATSDRTSGVGDTQYF; CDR3 DNA: TGTGCCACCAGTGATCGGACTAGCGGGGTGGGAGATACGCAGTATTTT
J gene: TRBJ1-2; clone size: NA; D gene: NA; V gene: TRBV21-1; CDR3 protein: CAGSKVGGGDDGYTF; CDR3 DNA: TGTGCCGGCAGCAAAGTAGGAGGAGGGGATGATGGCTACACCTTC
J gene: TRBJ2-7; clone size: NA; D gene: TRBD2; V gene: TRBV7-6; CDR3 protein: CASSLTLAASYEQYF; CDR3 DNA: TGTGCCAGCAGCCTCACTCTAGCGGCCAGCTACGAGCAGTACTTC
J gene: TRBJ2-1; clone size: few; D gene: TRBD2; V gene: TRBV7-9; CDR3 protein: CASSLITTSTDNEQFF; CDR3 DNA: TGTGCCAGCAGCTTAATCACGACTAGCACCGACAATGAGCAGTTCTTC
J gene: TRBJ2-1; clone size: few; D gene: TRBD2; V gene: TRBV20-1; CDR3 protein: CSAKGLAGGVEQFF; CDR3 DNA: TGCAGTGCTAAGGGACTAGCGGGTGGGGTAGAGCAGTTCTTC
J gene: TRBJ2-7; clone size: few; D gene: NA; V gene: TRBV7-2; CDR3 protein: CASSPSFSSYEQYF; CDR3 DNA: TGTGCCAGCAGCCCTAGCTTCAGCTCCTACGAGCAGTACTTC
J gene: TRBJ2-7; clone size: NA; D gene: NA; V gene: TRBV28; CDR3 protein: CASSLGPSLTYEQYF; CDR3 DNA: TGTGCCAGCAGTTTGGGGCCGTCCCTTACCTACGAGCAGTACTTC
J gene: TRBJ2-1; clone size: NA; D gene: NA; V gene: TRBV21-1; CDR3 protein: CASSRRPLAGGSNEQFF; CDR3 DNA: TGTGCCAGCAGCCGCAGACCCCTAGCGGGAGGCTCCAATGAGCAGTTCTTC
J gene: TRBJ2-3; clone size: NA; D gene: TRBD1; V gene: TRBV6-6; CDR3 protein: CASTETGSGDTQYF; CDR3 DNA: TGTGCCAGCACCGAGACAGGGAGTGGGGATACGCAGTATTTT
J gene: TRBJ2-7; clone size: many; D gene: NA; V gene: TRBV12-3/TRBV12-4; CDR3 protein: CASSLAGGLSYEQYF; CDR3 DNA: TGTGCCAGCAGTTTAGCCGGAGGTCTCTCCTACGAGCAGTACTTC
J gene: TRBJ1-6; clone size: few; D gene: NA; V gene: TRBV5-1; CDR3 protein: CASSLNSHPNSPLHF; CDR3 DNA: TGCGCCAGCAGCTTGAACAGCCATCCTAATTCACCCCTCCACTTT
J gene: TRBJ2-7; clone size: NA; D gene: NA; V gene: TRBV7-2; CDR3 protein: CASSFGRSAYEQYF; CDR3 DNA: TGTGCCAGCAGCTTTGGTCGCAGTGCCTACGAGCAGTACTTC
J gene: TRBJ1-5; clone size: few; D gene: NA; V gene: TRBV9; CDR3 protein: CASSPHQPQHF; CDR3 DNA: TGTGCCAGCAGCCCTCATCAGCCCCAGCATTTT
J gene: TRBJ1-2; clone size: NA; D gene: NA; V gene: TRBV10-3; CDR3 protein: CAISDLGLHGYTF; CDR3 DNA: TGTGCCATCAGTGATTTAGGCCTACATGGCTACACCTTC
J gene: TRBJ2-7; clone size: NA; D gene: TRBD1; V gene: TRBV5-1; CDR3 protein: CASSRDREVVEQYF; CDR3 DNA: TGCGCCAGCAGTCGGGACAGGGAAGTGGTCGAGCAGTACTTC
J gene: TRBJ2-7; clone size: NA; D gene: NA; V gene: TRBV20-1; CDR3 protein: CSARSLGGAPYEQYF; CDR3 DNA: TGCAGTGCTAGGTCCTTGGGGGGGGCTCCCTACGAGCAGTACTTC
J gene: TRBJ2-7; clone size: NA; D gene: NA; V gene: TRBV29-1; CDR3 protein: CSVSPAKNEQYF; CDR3 DNA: TGCAGCGTTTCGCCCGCGAAGAACGAGCAGTACTTC
J gene: TRBJ2-1; clone size: many; D gene: NA; V gene: TRBV5-6; CDR3 protein: CASSLVQGWNEQFF; CDR3 DNA: TGTGCCAGCAGCTTGGTACAGGGTTGGAATGAGCAGTTCTTC
J gene: TRBJ2-3; clone size: NA; D gene: TRBD2; V gene: TRBV12-3/TRBV12-4; CDR3 protein: CASSLWGLALRADTQYF; CDR3 DNA: TGTGCCAGCAGTTTATGGGGACTAGCGCTGAGAGCAGATACGCAATATTTT
J gene: TRBJ2-1; clone size: many; D gene: NA; V gene: TRBV20-1; CDR3 protein: CSATLLNEQFF; CDR3 DNA: TGCAGTGCCACCTTGCTCAATGAGCAGTTCTTC
J gene: TRBJ1-6; clone size: once; D gene: NA; V gene: TRBV20-1; CDR3 protein: CSARRQHNSPLHF; CDR3 DNA: TGCAGTGCTAGACGGCAGCATAATTCACCCCTCCACTTT
J gene: TRBJ2-1; clone size: NA; D gene: NA; V gene: TRBV25-1; CDR3 protein: CASSETSARFDEQFF; CDR3 DNA: TGTGCCAGCAGTGAAACGAGCGCCCGGTTCGATGAGCAGTTCTTC
J gene: TRBJ2-3; clone size: NA; D gene: NA; V gene: TRBV20-1; CDR3 protein: CSAPIRWIPSTDTQYF; CDR3 DNA: TGCAGTGCGCCTATAAGATGGATCCCTAGCACAGATACGCAGTATTTT
J gene: TRBJ2-5; clone size: few; D gene: NA; V gene: TRBV29-1; CDR3 protein: CSVEQPGRETQYF; CDR3 DNA: TGCAGCGTTGAACAGCCAGGGAGGGAGACCCAGTACTTC
J gene: TRBJ2-5; clone size: few; D gene: TRBD2; V gene: TRBV6-5; CDR3 protein: CASSYSTSQQETQYF; CDR3 DNA: TGTGCCAGCAGTTACTCGACTAGCCAACAAGAGACCCAGTACTTC
J gene: TRBJ2-3; clone size: few; D gene: NA; V gene: TRBV20-1; CDR3 protein: CSATPISPGLTDTQYF; CDR3 DNA: TGCAGTGCAACCCCCATTAGTCCGGGATTGACAGATACGCAGTATTTT
J gene: TRBJ2-7; clone size: few; D gene: NA; V gene: TRBV2; CDR3 protein: CASSERDLSSYEQYF; CDR3 DNA: TGTGCCAGCAGTGAACGGGACTTGAGCTCCTACGAGCAGTACTTC
J gene: TRBJ2-1; clone size: NA; D gene: NA; V gene: TRBV20-1; CDR3 protein: CSAAEGASYNEQFF; CDR3 DNA: TGCAGTGCCGCCGAGGGAGCGTCCTACAATGAGCAGTTCTTC
J gene: TRBJ1-2; clone size: few; D gene: TRBD1; V gene: TRBV25-1; CDR3 protein: CASSESGQAANYGYTF; CDR3 DNA: TGTGCCAGCAGTGAATCCGGACAGGCGGCTAACTATGGCTACACCTTC
J gene: TRBJ2-2; clone size: NA; D gene: NA; V gene: TRBV2; CDR3 protein: CASTLAGELFF; CDR3 DNA: TGTGCCAGCACACTAGCCGGGGAGCTGTTTTTT
J gene: TRBJ2-3; clone size: NA; D gene: TRBD2; V gene: TRBV19; CDR3 protein: CASSNREAGTDTQYF; CDR3 DNA: TGTGCCAGTAGCAACCGGGAGGCTGGGACAGATACGCAGTATTTT
J gene: TRBJ2-3; clone size: NA; D gene: TRBD2; V gene: TRBV20-1; CDR3 protein: CSARFPLLAGGGTDTQYF; CDR3 DNA: TGCAGTGCTAGGTTCCCTCTACTAGCGGGAGGTGGCACAGATACGCAGTATTTT
J gene: TRBJ2-1; clone size: NA; D gene: NA; V gene: TRBV24-1; CDR3 protein: CATMGAWGQNEQFF; CDR3 DNA: TGTGCCACCATGGGGGCGTGGGGGCAGAATGAGCAGTTCTTC
J gene: TRBJ2-1; clone size: few; D gene: NA; V gene: TRBV7-2; CDR3 protein: CASSLARGPLYNEQFF; CDR3 DNA: TGTGCCAGCAGCTTAGCGCGGGGGCCCCTATACAATGAGCAGTTCTTC
J gene: TRBJ2-7; clone size: few; D gene: TRBD2; V gene: TRBV20-1; CDR3 protein: CSASFTSGLPYEQYF; CDR3 DNA: TGCAGTGCTAGCTTCACTAGCGGGTTACCCTACGAGCAGTACTTC
J gene: TRBJ1-1; clone size: NA; D gene: NA; V gene: TRBV4-2; CDR3 protein: CASSQGRLRGRNTEAFF; CDR3 DNA: TGTGCCAGCAGCCAAGGAAGATTGAGGGGAAGGAACACTGAAGCTTTCTTT
J gene: TRBJ1-1; clone size: few; D gene: NA; V gene: TRBV19; CDR3 protein: CASSPFGGTEAFF; CDR3 DNA: TGTGCCAGTAGCCCATTCGGGGGGACTGAAGCTTTCTTT
J gene: TRBJ1-2; clone size: NA; D gene: TRBD1; V gene: TRBV20-1; CDR3 protein: CSARESFGRQGIPNYGYTF; CDR3 DNA: TGCAGTGCTAGAGAATCTTTTGGGAGACAGGGCATCCCTAACTATGGCTACACCTTC